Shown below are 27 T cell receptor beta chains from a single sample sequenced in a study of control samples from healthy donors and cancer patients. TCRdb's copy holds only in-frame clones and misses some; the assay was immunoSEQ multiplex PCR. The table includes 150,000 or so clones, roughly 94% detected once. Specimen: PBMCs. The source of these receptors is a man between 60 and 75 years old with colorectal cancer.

Written as DNA, the CDR3 is TGCGCCAGCAGCTTGGCCGGGACAGGGGGCACCTCCTACGAGCAGTACTTC. This encodes CASSLAGTGGTSYEQYF. The chain carries TRBV5-1 and TRBJ2-7; TRBD1 matches 12 bases. This CDR3 has 17 residues. Germline trimming cut 0 bases from V and 0 bases from J; bases unmatched to any gene: 4. The germline gives CDR1 SGHRS, CDR2 YFSETQ.

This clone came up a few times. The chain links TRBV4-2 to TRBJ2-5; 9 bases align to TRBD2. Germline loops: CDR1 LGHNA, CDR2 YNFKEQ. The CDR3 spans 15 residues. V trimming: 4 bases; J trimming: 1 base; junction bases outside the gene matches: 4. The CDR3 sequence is CASSPGTSLQETQYF. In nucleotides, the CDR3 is TGTGCCAGCAGCCCCGGGACTAGCCTCCAAGAGACCCAGTACTTC.

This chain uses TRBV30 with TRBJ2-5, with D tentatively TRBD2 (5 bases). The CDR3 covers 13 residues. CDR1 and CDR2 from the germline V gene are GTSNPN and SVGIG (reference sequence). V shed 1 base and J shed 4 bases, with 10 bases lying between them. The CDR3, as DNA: TGTGCCTGGAGTGGGTCCGCGGGAGAGACCCAGTACTTC. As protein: CAWSGSAGETQYF. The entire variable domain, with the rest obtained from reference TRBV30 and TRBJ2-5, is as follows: SQTIHQWPATLVQPVGSPLSLECTVEGTSNPNLYWYRQAAGRGLQLLFYSVGIGQISSEVPQNLSASRPQDRQFILSSKKLLLSDSGFYLCAWSGSAGETQYFGPGTRLLVL.

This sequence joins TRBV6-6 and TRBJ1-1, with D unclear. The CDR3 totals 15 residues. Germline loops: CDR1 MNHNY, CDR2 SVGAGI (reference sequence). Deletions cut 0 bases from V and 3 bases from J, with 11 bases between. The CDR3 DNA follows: TGTGCCAGCAGTTACTCCGCCCAGGCCGACACTGAAGCTTTCTTT. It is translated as CASSYSAQADTEAFF.

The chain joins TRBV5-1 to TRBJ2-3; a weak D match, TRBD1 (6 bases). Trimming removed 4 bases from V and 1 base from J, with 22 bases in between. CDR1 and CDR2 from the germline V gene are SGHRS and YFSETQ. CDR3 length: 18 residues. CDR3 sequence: CASSPRGLVVGGTDTQYF. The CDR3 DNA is TGCGCCAGCAGCCCCAGGGGCCTGGTCGTGGGGGGCACAGATACGCAGTATTTT. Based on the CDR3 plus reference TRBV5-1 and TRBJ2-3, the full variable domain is KAGVTQTPRYLIKTRGQQVTLSCSPISGHRSVSWYQQTPGQGLQFLFEYFSETQRNKGNFPGRFSGRQFSNSRSEMNVSTLELGDSALYLCASSPRGLVVGGTDTQYFGPGTRLTVL.

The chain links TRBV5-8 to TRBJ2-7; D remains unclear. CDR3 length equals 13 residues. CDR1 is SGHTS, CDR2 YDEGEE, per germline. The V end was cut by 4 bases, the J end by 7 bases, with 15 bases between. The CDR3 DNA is TGTGCCAGCAGCCGCCAGGTCGTCAGGGAGCAGTACTTC. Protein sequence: CASSRQVVREQYF.

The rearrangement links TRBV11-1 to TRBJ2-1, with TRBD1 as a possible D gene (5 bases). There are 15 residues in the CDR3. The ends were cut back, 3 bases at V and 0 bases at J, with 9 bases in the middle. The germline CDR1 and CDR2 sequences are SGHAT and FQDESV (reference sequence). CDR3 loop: CASSLTDGSYNEQFF. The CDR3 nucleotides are TGTGCCAGCAGCTTGACAGATGGCTCCTACAATGAGCAGTTCTTC.

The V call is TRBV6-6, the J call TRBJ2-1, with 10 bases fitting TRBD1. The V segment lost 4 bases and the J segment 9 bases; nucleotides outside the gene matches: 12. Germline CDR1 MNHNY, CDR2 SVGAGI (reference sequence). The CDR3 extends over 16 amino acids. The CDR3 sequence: CASSSPDRGTRSEQFF. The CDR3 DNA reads TGTGCCAGCAGTTCCCCGGACAGGGGGACACGAAGTGAGCAGTTCTTC.

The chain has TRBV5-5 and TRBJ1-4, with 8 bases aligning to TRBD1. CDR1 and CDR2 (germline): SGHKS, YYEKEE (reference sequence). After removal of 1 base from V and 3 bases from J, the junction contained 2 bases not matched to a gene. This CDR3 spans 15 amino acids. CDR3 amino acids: CASSLTGGANEKLFF. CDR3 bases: TGTGCCAGCAGCTTGACAGGGGGGGCTAATGAAAAACTGTTTTTT.

DNA of the CDR3: TGTGCCAGCTCACCAAGGAGGGGGGTAGAGGGCCCTGAAGCTTTCTTT. The encoded protein is CASSPRRGVEGPEAFF. The chain employs TRBV18 and TRBJ1-1; D may be TRBD1 (6 bases). The germline V gene has CDR1 KGHSH and CDR2 LQKENI. The V and J ends lost 2 bases and 6 bases respectively, with 19 bases between them. CDR3 size: 16 residues. The variable domain in full, completed from reference TRBV18 and TRBJ1-1, reads NAGVMQNPRHLVRRRGQEARLRCSPMKGHSHVYWYRQLPEEGLKFMVYLQKENIIDESGMPKERFSAEFPKEGPSILRIQQVVRGDSAAYFCASSPRRGVEGPEAFFGQGTRLTVV.

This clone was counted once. CDR3 nucleotides: TGTGCCAGTATCCGGACAGGGTTGAACACTGAAGCTTTCTTT. It encodes CASIRTGLNTEAFF. The chain combines TRBV19 with TRBJ1-1; 8 nucleotides align to TRBD1. Germline CDR1 LNHDA, CDR2 SQIVND (reference sequence). This CDR3 region has 14 residues. V lost 7 bases to trimming and J lost 0 bases; unmatched junction nucleotides: 4.

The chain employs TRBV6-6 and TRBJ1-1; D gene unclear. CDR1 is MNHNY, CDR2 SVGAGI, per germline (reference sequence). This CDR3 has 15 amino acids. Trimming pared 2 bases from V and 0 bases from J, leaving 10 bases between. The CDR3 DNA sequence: TGTGCCAGCAGTTACCCGCCAGCCCTGAACACTGAAGCTTTCTTT. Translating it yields CASSYPPALNTEAFF.

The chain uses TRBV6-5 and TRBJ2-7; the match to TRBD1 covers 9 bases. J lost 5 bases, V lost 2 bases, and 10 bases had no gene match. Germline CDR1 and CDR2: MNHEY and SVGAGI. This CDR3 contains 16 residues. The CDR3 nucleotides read TGTGCCAGCAGTTACATCCGACAGGGGGGAAAACACGAGCAGTACTTC. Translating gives CASSYIRQGGKHEQYF.

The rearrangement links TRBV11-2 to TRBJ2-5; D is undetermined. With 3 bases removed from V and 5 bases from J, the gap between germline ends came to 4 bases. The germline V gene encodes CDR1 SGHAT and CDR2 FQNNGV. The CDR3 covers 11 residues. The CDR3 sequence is CASSFLETQYF. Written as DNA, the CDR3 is TGTGCCAGCAGCTTCTTGGAGACCCAGTACTTC.

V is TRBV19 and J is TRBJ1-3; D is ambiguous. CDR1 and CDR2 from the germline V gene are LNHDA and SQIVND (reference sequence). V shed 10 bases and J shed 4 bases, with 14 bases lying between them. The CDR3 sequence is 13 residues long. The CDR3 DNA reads TGTGCCACCCAGGAAAGGGTGGGAAACACCATATATTTT. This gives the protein CATQERVGNTIYF.

The CDR3 sequence is CASSENGRFYNSPLHF. The CDR3 coding sequence is TGTGCCAGCAGCGAAAACGGTAGATTTTATAATTCACCCCTCCACTTT. The chain combines TRBV14 with TRBJ1-6; the D is unclear. Looked up from germline, CDR1 is SGHDN and CDR2 is FVKESK. V was trimmed by 5 bases and J by 4 bases, leaving 15 bases between them. There are 16 residues in the CDR3.

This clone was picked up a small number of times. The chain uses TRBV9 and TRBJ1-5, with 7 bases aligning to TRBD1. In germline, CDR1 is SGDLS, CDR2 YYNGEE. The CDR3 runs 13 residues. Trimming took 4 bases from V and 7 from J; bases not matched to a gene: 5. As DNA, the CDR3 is TGTGCCAGCAGCCTACAGGGGATCCAGCCCCAGCATTTT. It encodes CASSLQGIQPQHF.

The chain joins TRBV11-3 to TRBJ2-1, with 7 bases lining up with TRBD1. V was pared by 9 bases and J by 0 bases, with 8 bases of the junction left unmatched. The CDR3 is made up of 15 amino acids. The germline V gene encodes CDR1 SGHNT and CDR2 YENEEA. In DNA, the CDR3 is TGTGCCAGGGGTCGGGGACAGAGCTCCTACAATGAGCAGTTCTTC. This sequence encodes CARGRGQSSYNEQFF. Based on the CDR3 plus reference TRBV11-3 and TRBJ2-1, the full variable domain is EAGVVQSPRYKIIEKKQPVAFWCNPISGHNTLYWYLQNLGQGPELLIRYENEEAVDDSQLPKDRFSAERLKGVDSTLKIQPAELGDSAVYLCARGRGQSSYNEQFFGPGTRLTVL.

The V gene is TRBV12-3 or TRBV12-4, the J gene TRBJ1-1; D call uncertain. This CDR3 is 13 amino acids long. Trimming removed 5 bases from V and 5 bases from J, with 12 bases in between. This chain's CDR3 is CASSAQAGTEAFF. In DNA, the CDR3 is TGTGCCAGCAGTGCCCAAGCGGGGACTGAAGCTTTCTTT.

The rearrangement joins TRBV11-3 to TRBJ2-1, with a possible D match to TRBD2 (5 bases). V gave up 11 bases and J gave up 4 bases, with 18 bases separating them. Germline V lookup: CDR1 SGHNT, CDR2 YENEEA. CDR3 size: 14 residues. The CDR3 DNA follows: TGTGCCTCAGCCCTGGACTCCTCATACAATGAGCAGTTCTTC. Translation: CASALDSSYNEQFF.

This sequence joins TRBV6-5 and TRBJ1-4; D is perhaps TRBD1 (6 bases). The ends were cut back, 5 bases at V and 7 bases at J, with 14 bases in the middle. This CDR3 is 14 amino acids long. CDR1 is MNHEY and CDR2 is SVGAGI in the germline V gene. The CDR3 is CASSNRDIREKLFF. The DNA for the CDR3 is TGTGCCAGCAGTAACCGGGACATTCGTGAAAAACTGTTTTTT.

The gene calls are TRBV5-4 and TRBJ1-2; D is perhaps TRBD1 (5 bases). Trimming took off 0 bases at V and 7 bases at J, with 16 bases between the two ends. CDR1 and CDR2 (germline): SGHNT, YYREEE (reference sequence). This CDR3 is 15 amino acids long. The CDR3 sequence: CASSLALREVGGYTF. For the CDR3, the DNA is TGTGCCAGCAGCTTGGCCCTCAGGGAAGTAGGTGGCTACACCTTC.

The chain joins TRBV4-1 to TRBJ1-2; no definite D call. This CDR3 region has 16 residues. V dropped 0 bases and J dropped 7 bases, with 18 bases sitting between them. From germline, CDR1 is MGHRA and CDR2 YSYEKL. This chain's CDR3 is CASSQEGSARSVGYTF. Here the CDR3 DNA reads TGCGCCAGCAGCCAAGAAGGGTCCGCCAGGAGTGTTGGCTACACCTTC.

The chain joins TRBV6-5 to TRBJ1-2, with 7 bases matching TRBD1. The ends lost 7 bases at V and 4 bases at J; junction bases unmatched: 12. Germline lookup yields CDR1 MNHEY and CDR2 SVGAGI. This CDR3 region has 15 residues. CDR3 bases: TGTGCCAGCACCAACCTACAGGGGACCTTCTATGGCTACACCTTC. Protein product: CASTNLQGTFYGYTF.

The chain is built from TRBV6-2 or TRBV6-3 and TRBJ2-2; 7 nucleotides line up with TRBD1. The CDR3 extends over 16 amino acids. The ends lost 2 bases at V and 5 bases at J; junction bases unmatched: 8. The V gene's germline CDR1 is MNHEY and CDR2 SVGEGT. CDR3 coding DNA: TGTGCCAGCAGTTACAGACAGGCAGGGGGAACCGGGGAGCTGTTTTTT. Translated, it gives CASSYRQAGGTGELFF.

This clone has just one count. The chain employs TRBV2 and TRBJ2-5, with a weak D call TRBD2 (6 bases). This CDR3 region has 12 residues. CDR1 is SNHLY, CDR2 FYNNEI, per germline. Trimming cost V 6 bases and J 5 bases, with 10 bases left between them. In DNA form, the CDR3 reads TGTGCCAGCAGAATGGAGGGGGAGACCCAGTACTTC. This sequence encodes CASRMEGETQYF.

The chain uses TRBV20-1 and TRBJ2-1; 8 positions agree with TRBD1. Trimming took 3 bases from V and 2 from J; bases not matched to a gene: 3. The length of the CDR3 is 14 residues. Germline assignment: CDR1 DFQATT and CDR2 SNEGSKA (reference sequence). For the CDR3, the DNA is TGCAGTGCTAGTACGGACAGGGCCTACAATGAGCAGTTCTTC. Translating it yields CSASTDRAYNEQFF.